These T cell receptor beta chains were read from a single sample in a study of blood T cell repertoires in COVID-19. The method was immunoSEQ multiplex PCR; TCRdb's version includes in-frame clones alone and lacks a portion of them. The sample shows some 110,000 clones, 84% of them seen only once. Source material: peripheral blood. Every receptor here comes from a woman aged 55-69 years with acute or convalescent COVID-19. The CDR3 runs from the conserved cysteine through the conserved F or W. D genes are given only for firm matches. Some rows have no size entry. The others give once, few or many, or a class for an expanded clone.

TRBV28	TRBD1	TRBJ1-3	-	CASQIGQGLPGNTIYF	TGTGCCAGCCAGATAGGACAGGGGTTACCTGGAAACACCATATATTTT
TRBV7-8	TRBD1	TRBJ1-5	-	CASSSYRGAGNQPQHF	TGTGCCAGCAGCTCATACAGGGGCGCGGGCAATCAGCCCCAGCATTTT
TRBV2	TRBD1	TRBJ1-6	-	CASRVTGGKDSPLHF	TGTGCCAGCAGAGTGACAGGGGGTAAGGATTCACCCCTCCACTTT
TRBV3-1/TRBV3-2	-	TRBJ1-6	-	CASSPNGGAKNSPLHF	TGTGCCAGCAGCCCGAATGGGGGCGCAAAGAATTCACCCCTCCACTTT
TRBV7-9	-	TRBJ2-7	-	CASSLGTYLSYEQYF	TGTGCCAGCAGCCTAGGGACTTATTTGTCCTACGAGCAGTACTTC
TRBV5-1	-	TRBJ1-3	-	CASSALTQDTGNTIYF	TGCGCCAGCAGCGCCCTAACCCAGGATACTGGAAACACCATATATTTT
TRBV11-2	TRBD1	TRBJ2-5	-	CASSVTGFGETQYF	TGTGCCAGCAGCGTGACAGGGTTCGGAGAGACCCAGTACTTC
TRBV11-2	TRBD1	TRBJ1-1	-	CASSGRQGLGYAFF	TGTGCCAGCAGCGGACGACAGGGTCTCGGCTATGCTTTCTTT
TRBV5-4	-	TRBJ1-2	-	CASSQRTGLIGYTF	TGTGCCAGCAGCCAGAGAACAGGGTTGATTGGCTACACCTTC
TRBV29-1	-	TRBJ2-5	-	CSVAGARWETQYF	TGCAGCGTTGCAGGGGCTAGGTGGGAGACCCAGTACTTC
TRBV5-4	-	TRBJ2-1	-	CASSPAAGKRLSNEQFF	TGTGCCAGCAGCCCTGCTGCGGGAAAACGACTGAGCAATGAGCAGTTCTTC
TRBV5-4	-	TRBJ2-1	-	CASSKSPNEQFF	TGTGCCAGCAGTAAGAGCCCGAATGAGCAGTTCTTC
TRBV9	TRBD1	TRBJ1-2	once	CASSVATGVPYGYTF	TGTGCCAGCAGCGTAGCGACAGGGGTGCCCTATGGCTACACCTTC
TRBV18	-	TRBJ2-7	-	CASSPNQGTTYEQYF	TGTGCCAGCTCACCGAATCAGGGGACGACCTACGAGCAGTACTTC
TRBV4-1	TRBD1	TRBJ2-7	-	CASSQDRTDSTPGGEQYF	TGCGCCAGCAGCCAAGATAGGACGGACTCAACTCCAGGGGGCGAGCAGTACTTC
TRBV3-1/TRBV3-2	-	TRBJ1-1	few	CASSQVLGTEAFF	TGTGCCAGCAGCCAAGTCCTCGGGACTGAAGCTTTCTTT
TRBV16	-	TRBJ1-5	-	CASSQFGQGTNQPQHF	TGTGCCAGCAGCCAATTCGGGCAGGGGACGAATCAGCCCCAGCATTTT
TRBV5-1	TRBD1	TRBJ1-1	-	CASSLAALGQGNTEAFF	TGCGCCAGCAGCTTGGCCGCTTTGGGACAGGGGAACACTGAAGCTTTCTTT
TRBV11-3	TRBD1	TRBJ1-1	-	CASSLRWTGVNTEAFF	TGTGCCAGCAGCTTAAGGTGGACAGGGGTGAACACTGAAGCTTTCTTT
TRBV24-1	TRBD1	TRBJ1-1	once	CATSRPPDRGRTNTEAFF	TGTGCCACCAGTCGGCCCCCGGACAGGGGGCGGACGAACACTGAAGCTTTCTTT
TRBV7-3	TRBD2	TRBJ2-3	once	CASSLRREGNTDTQYF	TGTGCCAGCAGCTTAAGGCGGGAGGGGAACACAGATACGCAGTATTTT
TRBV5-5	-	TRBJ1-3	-	CASSRGTDGNTIYF	TGTGCCAGCAGCCGTGGGACTGATGGAAACACCATATATTTT
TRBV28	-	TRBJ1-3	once	CASSSLWGLLGNTIYF	TGTGCCAGCAGTTCCTTATGGGGGCTACTGGGAAACACCATATATTTT
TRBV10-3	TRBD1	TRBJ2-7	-	CAISGGQGVSEQYF	TGTGCCATCAGTGGGGGACAGGGGGTATCCGAGCAGTACTTC
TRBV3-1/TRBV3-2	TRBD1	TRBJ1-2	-	CASSKPGQTYGYTF	TGTGCCAGCAGCAAACCGGGACAGACCTATGGCTACACCTTC
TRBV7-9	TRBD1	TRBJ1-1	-	CASSLGQGLMNTEAFF	TGTGCCAGCAGCTTGGGACAGGGCCTCATGAACACTGAAGCTTTCTTT
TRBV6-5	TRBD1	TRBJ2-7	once	CASSLGDRATYEQYF	TGTGCCAGCAGTTTAGGGGACAGGGCTACCTACGAGCAGTACTTC
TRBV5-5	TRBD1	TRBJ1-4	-	CASSWNRGSNEKLFF	TGTGCCAGCAGCTGGAACAGGGGATCTAATGAAAAACTGTTTTTT
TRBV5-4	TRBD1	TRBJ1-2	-	CASSPRTGGDYGYTF	TGTGCCAGCAGCCCGCGGACAGGGGGCGATTATGGCTACACCTTC
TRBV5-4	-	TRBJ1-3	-	CASSLDSGGAGNTIYF	TGTGCCAGCAGCTTGGATTCGGGGGGCGCTGGAAACACCATATATTTT
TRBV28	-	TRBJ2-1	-	CASSLTGAEQFF	TGTGCCAGCAGTTTAACGGGAGCTGAGCAGTTCTTC
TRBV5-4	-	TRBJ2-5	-	CASSAGGGVQETQYF	TGTGCCAGCAGTGCTGGTGGCGGGGTTCAAGAGACCCAGTACTTC
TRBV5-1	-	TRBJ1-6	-	CASRPDTSSYNSPLHF	TGCGCCAGCAGGCCAGACACGAGCTCCTATAATTCACCCCTCCACTTT
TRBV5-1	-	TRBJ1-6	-	CASRWGEAWSSSPLHF	TGCGCCAGCCGTTGGGGGGAGGCTTGGAGCTCTTCACCCCTCCACTTT